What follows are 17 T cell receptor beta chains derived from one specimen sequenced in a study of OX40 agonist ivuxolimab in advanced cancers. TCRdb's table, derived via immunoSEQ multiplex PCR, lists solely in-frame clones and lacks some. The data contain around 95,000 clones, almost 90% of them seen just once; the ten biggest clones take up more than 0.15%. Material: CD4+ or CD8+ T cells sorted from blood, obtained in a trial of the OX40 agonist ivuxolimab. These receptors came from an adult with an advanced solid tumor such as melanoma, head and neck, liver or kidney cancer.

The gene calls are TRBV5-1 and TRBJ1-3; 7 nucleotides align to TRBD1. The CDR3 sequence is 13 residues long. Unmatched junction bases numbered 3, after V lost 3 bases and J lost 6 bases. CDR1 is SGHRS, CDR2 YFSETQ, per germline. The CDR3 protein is CASSSDRLNTIYF. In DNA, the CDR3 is TGCGCCAGCAGCTCGGACAGGCTAAACACCATATATTTT.

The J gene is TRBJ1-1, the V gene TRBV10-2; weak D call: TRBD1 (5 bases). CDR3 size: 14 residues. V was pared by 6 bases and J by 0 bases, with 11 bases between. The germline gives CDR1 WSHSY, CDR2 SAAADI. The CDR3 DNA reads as TGCGCCAGCAGCGGGGGGAGCATGAACACTGAAGCTTTCTTT. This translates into CASSGGSMNTEAFF.

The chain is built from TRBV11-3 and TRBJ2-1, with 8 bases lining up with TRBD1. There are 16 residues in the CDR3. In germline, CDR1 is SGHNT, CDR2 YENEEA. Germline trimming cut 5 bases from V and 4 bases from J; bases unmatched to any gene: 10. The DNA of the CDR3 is TGTGCCAGCAGCCTCGCAGGGGGCTACCTTTACAATGAGCAGTTCTTC. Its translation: CASSLAGGYLYNEQFF.

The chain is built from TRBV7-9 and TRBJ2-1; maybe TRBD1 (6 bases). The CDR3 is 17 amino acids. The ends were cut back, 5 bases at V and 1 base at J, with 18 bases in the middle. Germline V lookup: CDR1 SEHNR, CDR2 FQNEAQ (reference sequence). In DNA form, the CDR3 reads TGTGCCAGCAGCCGGTACGGAACAGGGATTTCCTACAATGAGCAGTTCTTC. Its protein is CASSRYGTGISYNEQFF. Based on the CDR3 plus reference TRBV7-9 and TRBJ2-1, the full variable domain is DTGVSQNPRHKITKRGQNVTFRCDPISEHNRLYWYRQTLGQGPEFLTYFQNEAQLEKSRLLSDRFSAERPKGSFSTLEIQRTEQGDSAMYLCASSRYGTGISYNEQFFGPGTRLTVL.

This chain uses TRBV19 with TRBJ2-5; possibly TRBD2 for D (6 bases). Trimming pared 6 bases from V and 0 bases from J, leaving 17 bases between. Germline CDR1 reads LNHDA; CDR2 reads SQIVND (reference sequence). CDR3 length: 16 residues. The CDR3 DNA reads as TGTGCCAGTAGCGTGGAGGGAGCGGTGTACCAAGAGACCCAGTACTTC. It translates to CASSVEGAVYQETQYF. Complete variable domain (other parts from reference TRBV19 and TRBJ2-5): DGGITQSPKYLFRKEGQNVTLSCEQNLNHDAMYWYRQDPGQGLRLIYYSQIVNDFQKGDIAEGYSVSREKKESFPLTVTSAQKNPTAFYLCASSVEGAVYQETQYFGPGTRLLVL.

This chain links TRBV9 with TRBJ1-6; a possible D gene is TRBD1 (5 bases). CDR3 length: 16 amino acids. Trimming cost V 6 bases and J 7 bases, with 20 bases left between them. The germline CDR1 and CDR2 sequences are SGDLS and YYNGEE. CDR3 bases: TGTGCCAGCACTGCGGGGGACCTCAGGGTGAATTCACCCCTCCACTTT. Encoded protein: CASTAGDLRVNSPLHF.

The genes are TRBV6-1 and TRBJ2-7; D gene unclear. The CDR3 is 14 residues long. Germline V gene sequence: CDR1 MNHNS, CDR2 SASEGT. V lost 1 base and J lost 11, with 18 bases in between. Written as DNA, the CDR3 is TGTGCCAGCAGTGAAGAGGGCTCCTACACTACAGAGTACTTC. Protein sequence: CASSEEGSYTTEYF.

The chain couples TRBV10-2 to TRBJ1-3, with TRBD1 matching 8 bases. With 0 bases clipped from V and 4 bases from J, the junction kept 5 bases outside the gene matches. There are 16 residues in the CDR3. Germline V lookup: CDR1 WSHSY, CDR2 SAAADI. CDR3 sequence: CASSESMTGAGNTIYF. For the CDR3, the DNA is TGCGCCAGCAGTGAGTCGATGACAGGGGCAGGAAACACCATATATTTT.

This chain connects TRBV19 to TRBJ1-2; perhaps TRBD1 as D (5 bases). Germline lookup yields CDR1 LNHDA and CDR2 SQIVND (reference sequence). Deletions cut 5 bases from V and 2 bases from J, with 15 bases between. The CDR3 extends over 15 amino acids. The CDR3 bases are TGTGCCAGTAGTCCGGCCGGGACCGAGAACTATGGCTACACCTTC. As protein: CASSPAGTENYGYTF.

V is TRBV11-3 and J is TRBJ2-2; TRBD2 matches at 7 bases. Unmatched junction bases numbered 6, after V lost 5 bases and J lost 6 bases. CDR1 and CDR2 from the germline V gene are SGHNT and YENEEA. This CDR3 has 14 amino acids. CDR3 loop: CASSRASGAGELFF. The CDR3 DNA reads TGTGCCAGCAGCCGAGCTAGCGGTGCCGGGGAGCTGTTTTTT.

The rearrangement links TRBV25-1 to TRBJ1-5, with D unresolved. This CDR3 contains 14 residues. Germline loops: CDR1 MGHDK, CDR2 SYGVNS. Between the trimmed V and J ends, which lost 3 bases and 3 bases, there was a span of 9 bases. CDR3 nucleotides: TGTGCCAGCAGTGACCCAGGCCCCAATCAGCCCCAGCATTTT. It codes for CASSDPGPNQPQHF.

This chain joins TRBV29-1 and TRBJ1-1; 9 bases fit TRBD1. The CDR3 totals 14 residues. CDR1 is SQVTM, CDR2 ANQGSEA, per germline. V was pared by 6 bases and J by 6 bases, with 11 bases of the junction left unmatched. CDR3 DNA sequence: TGCAGCGTCGCCTGGGGACAGGGCTTTTCTGAAGCTTTCTTT. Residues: CSVAWGQGFSEAFF.

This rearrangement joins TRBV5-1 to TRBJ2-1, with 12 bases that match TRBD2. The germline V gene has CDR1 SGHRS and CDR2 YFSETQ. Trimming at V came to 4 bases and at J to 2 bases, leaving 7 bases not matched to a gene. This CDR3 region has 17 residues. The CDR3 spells CASSLRASGGAYNEQFF. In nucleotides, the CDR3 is TGCGCCAGCAGCCTTCGGGCTAGCGGGGGGGCCTACAATGAGCAGTTCTTC.

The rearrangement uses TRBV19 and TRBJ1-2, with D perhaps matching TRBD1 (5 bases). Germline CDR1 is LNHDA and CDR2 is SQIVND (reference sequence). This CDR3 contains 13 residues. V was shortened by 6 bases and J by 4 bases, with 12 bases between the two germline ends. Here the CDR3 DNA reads TGTGCCAGTAGAACCGACAGAGCCTATGGCTACACCTTC. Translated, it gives CASRTDRAYGYTF.

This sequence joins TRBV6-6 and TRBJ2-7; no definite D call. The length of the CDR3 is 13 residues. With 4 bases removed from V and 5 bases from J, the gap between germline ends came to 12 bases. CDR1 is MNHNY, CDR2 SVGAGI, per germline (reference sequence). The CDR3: CASSFSRDNEQYF. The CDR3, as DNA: TGTGCCAGCAGTTTTTCCCGTGACAACGAGCAGTACTTC.

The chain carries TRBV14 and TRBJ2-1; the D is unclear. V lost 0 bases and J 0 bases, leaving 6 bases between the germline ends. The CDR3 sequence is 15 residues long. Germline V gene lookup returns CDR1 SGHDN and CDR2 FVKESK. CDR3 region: CASSQDLGSYNEQFF. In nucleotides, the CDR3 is TGTGCCAGCAGCCAAGATTTGGGCTCCTACAATGAGCAGTTCTTC. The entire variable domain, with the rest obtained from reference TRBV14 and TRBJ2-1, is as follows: EAGVTQFPSHSVIEKGQTVTLRCDPISGHDNLYWYRRVMGKEIKFLLHFVKESKQDESGMPNNRFLAERTGGTYSTLKVQPAELEDSGVYFCASSQDLGSYNEQFFGPGTRLTVL.

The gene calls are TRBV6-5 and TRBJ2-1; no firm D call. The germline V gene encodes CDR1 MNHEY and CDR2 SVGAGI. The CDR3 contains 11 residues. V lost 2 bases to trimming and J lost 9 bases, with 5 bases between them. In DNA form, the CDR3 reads TGTGCCAGCAGTTACCCGGGTGAGCAGTTCTTC. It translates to CASSYPGEQFF.